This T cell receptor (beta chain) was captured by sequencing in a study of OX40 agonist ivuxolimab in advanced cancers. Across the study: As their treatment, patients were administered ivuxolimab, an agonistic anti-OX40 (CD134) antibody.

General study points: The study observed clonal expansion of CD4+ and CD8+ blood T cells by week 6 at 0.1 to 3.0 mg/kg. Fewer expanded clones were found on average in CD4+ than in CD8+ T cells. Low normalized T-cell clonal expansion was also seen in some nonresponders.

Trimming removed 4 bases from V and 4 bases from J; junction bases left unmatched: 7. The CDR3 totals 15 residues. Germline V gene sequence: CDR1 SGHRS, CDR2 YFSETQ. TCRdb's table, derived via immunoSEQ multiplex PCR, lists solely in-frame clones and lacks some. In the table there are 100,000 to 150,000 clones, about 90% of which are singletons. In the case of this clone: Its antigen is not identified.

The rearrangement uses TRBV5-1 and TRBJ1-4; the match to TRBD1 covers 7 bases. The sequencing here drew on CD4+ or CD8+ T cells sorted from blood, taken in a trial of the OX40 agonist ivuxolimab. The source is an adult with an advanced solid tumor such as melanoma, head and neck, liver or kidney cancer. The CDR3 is CASSDPGTDNEKLFF. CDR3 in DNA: TGCGCCAGCAGCGACCCCGGGACAGATAATGAAAAACTGTTTTTT.